What follows are 12 T cell receptor beta chains derived from one specimen sequenced in a study of cytomegalovirus exposure and HLA in healthy donors. 13 Jbeta primers and 60 Vbeta primers were used for the PCR. Repertoires were generated with immunoSEQ multiplex PCR, while TCRdb's copy carries only in-frame clones and drops some. This specimen shows just over 40,000 clones; the ten leading clones hold around 6.2%. Sequencing used PBMCs. These receptor sequences come from a man aged 25-45 years in good health and CMV-seronegative.

The chain is built from TRBV25-1 and TRBJ2-3; 9 nucleotides line up with TRBD1. Germline CDR1 is MGHDK and CDR2 is SYGVNS. The CDR3 sequence is 15 residues long. The J segment lost 2 bases and the V segment lost 7 bases, leaving 7 bases of the junction unmatched. CDR3 sequence: CASTPGTGFTDTQYF. The CDR3 DNA follows: TGTGCCAGCACACCGGGGACAGGGTTCACAGATACGCAGTATTTT.

The V and J genes are TRBV7-8 and TRBJ2-6; D gene unclear. Per the germline V gene, CDR1 is SGHVS and CDR2 is FQNEAQ. The CDR3 totals 17 residues. V gave up 1 base and J gave up 0 bases, with 10 bases separating them. CDR3: CASSLGASLSGANVLTF. Written as DNA, the CDR3 is TGTGCCAGCAGCTTAGGAGCATCGCTCTCTGGGGCCAACGTCCTGACTTTC.

This rearrangement joins TRBV4-3 to TRBJ2-2; D is ambiguous. The CDR3 totals 14 residues. Per germline, CDR1 LGHNA and CDR2 YSLEER. The V and J ends lost 0 bases and 7 bases respectively, with 9 bases between them. Here the CDR3 DNA reads TGCGCCAGCAGCCAAGATCTAGAGGTCGGGGAGCTGTTTTTT. Its translation is CASSQDLEVGELFF.

The CDR3 DNA sequence: TGTGCCAGCAGCCCTAGTATCGGCCCCTCTGGAAACACCATATATTTT. It is translated as CASSPSIGPSGNTIYF. The chain has TRBV5-4 and TRBJ1-3; D is uncertain. CDR3 size: 16 residues. V was cut by 4 bases and J by 0 bases, with 14 bases left in between. In germline, CDR1 is SGHNT, CDR2 YYREEE (reference sequence).

The CDR3: CATSRPTLAAPYEQYF. In DNA, the CDR3 is TGTGCCACCAGCAGACCTACGCTAGCAGCGCCCTACGAGCAGTACTTC. The chain uses TRBV15 and TRBJ2-7, with D possibly being TRBD2 (5 bases). From germline, CDR1 is LNHNV and CDR2 YYDKDF (reference sequence). V gave up 2 bases and J gave up 2 bases, with 16 bases separating them. The CDR3 is 16 residues long.

The chain links TRBV9 to TRBJ2-3, with D possibly matching TRBD2 (6 bases). CDR3 length: 14 residues. Germline V lookup: CDR1 SGDLS, CDR2 YYNGEE. V lost 3 bases and J 0 bases, leaving 8 bases between the germline ends. CDR3 DNA: TGTGCCAGCAGCGAAGCGGGTAGCACAGATACGCAGTATTTT. This sequence encodes CASSEAGSTDTQYF.

For the CDR3, the DNA is TGTGCCAGCACCTATTGGGACCGGGGGAGCTCACCCCTCCACTTT. Amino acids: CASTYWDRGSSPLHF. The rearrangement joins TRBV5-4 to TRBJ1-6, with D maybe TRBD1 (5 bases). The V gene's germline CDR1 is SGHNT and CDR2 YYREEE (reference sequence). CDR3 length equals 15 residues. The V gene lost 6 bases and the J gene lost 10 bases, with 20 bases spanning the gap.

Details on this clone: Other DNA variants within this sample encode the same CDR3. CDR3 DNA: TGTGCCAGCAGTTACTCCAGGCCTTCCTCTGGAAACACCATATATTTT. Protein product: CASSYSRPSSGNTIYF. This chain joins TRBV6-5 and TRBJ1-3; no clear D. V shed 0 bases and J shed 0 bases, with 9 bases lying between them. The CDR3 is 16 residues long. Germline V gene data show CDR1 as MNHEY and CDR2 as SVGAGI.

V is TRBV25-1 and J is TRBJ2-3; TRBD1 matches 7 bases. The J segment lost 0 bases and the V segment lost 8 bases, leaving 8 bases of the junction unmatched. The CDR3 contains 15 residues. Germline V gene data show CDR1 as MGHDK and CDR2 as SYGVNS. CDR3 in amino acids: CASGVAGGSTDTQYF. CDR3 coding DNA: TGTGCCAGCGGGGTCGCAGGGGGTAGCACAGATACGCAGTATTTT.

The chain recombines TRBV6-5 with TRBJ2-7, with TRBD2 as a possible D gene (5 bases). The CDR3 covers 15 residues. Looked up from germline, CDR1 is MNHEY and CDR2 is SVGAGI. Trimming stripped 2 bases from V and 0 bases from J, with 11 bases between. The CDR3 coding sequence is TGTGCCAGCAGTTACCAGCGGAGTTTCTCCTACGAGCAGTACTTC. This gives the protein CASSYQRSFSYEQYF.

The rearrangement joins TRBV2 to TRBJ1-4, with 9 bases matching TRBD1. The trim removed 7 bases at V and 2 bases at J, leaving 8 bases unmatched. The CDR3 sequence is 16 residues long. CDR1 is SNHLY and CDR2 is FYNNEI in the germline V gene. CDR3 in amino acids: CASNERTGVTNEKLFF. CDR3 coding DNA: TGTGCCAGCAATGAGAGGACAGGGGTTACTAATGAAAAACTGTTTTTT.

The chain recombines TRBV5-6 with TRBJ2-7; D might be TRBD2 (5 bases). Per the germline V gene, CDR1 is SGHDT and CDR2 is YYEEEE. V dropped 4 bases and J dropped 6 bases, with 23 bases sitting between them. This CDR3 has 16 residues. CDR3 DNA: TGTGCCAGCAGCCCGGGAAACGAAAAGCTTTTCGGCGAGCAGTACTTC. This encodes CASSPGNEKLFGEQYF.